This T cell receptor (beta chain) was found in a study of shared clonotypes between healthy human individuals. Germline loops: CDR1 SQVTM, CDR2 ANQGSEA. CDR3 size: 15 residues. V lost 5 bases to trimming and J lost 0 bases, with 16 bases between them. This clone was recorded a few times. The antigen remains unidentified. Study results and limitations: Generation probabilities of non-shared clonotypes were lower (relative to those shared by all four donors).

Each subset's genomic DNA was shared equally among a number of immunoSEQ plates. Profiled with immunoSEQ multiplex PCR; TCRdb holds only in-frame clones, not every one. The sample lists 2 million to 3 million clones, over 85% occurring once. CD4+ cells yielded CD45RA+ naive and CD45RA-negative memory subsets. The chain employs TRBV29-1 and TRBJ1-1; no reliable D call. Sample: naive CD4+ T cells from PBMCs. Documented subset: CD45RA+ positively selected. This TCR was recovered from a man aged 18 to 29 in good health. Some clones in this sample may be carry-over from other donors' samples. CDR3 amino acids: CSVFIIGHLNTEAFF. CDR3 DNA sequence: TGCAGCGTTTTTATCATCGGGCACCTGAACACTGAAGCTTTCTTT. The full variable domain, in which reference TRBV29-1 and TRBJ1-1 provide the parts outside the CDR3, is SAVISQKPSRDICQRGTSLTIQCQVDSQVTMMFWYRQQPGQSLTLIATANQGSEATYESGFVIDKFPISRPNLTFSTLTVSNMSPEDSSIYLCSVFIIGHLNTEAFFGQGTRLTVV.